The T cell receptor beta chain under discussion was sequenced for a study of T cell repertoires in cytomegalovirus infection. On the study more broadly: The authors relied on CMV epitopes, both recently identified HLA-C-restricted and well-studied HLA-B-restricted. CMV infection plus the matching HLA type was flagged by public TCR beta signatures.

Each CDR3 protein is one row after TCRdb ran MiXCR on the reads. The data contain roughly 500,000 distinct CDR3 sequences, 33% of them seen just once; the ten biggest clones take up about a sixth. Study results and limitations: Totalled public TCR beta family frequency picked out people who carried CMV plus the relevant HLA.

Notes on this clonotype: What it binds is not known.

Per germline, CDR1 MNHEY and CDR2 SVGAGI. The V end was cut by 2 bases, the J end by 0 bases, with 20 bases between. The CDR3 consists of 19 residues. The sequence derives from a human donor in good health (CMV status not recorded). Some clones in this sample may be carry-over from other donors' samples. Sequenced material: cultured PBMCs, taken from culture after CMV antigen stimulation. The chain has TRBV6-5 and TRBJ1-3, with a weak D call TRBD1 (5 bases). As DNA, the CDR3 is TGTGCCAGCAGTTACAGGGGTTTCGGCGGTACTAGCTCTGGAAACACCATATATTTT. Amino acid sequence: CASSYRGFGGTSSGNTIYF.